This T cell receptor (beta chain) stems from a study of spatial heterogeneity in lung cancer (dated by TCRdb to the late 2010s). At the level of the whole study: Beta-chain transcripts were consistently detected in greater numbers than alpha-chain transcripts, which likely reflected higher beta-chain transcript abundance. In tumor regions, TCR transcript counts showed a strong correlation with a T cell transcriptional module score derived from matched bulk RNA-seq. In the raw uncorrected reads, each unique combination of TCR and UMI appeared on average more than ten times. In non-small cell lung cancer, the study quantitatively compared TCR alpha and beta repertoires across several tumor regions, matched nontumor lung, and blood. TCR repertoire features were related to nonsynonymous mutation counts determined by whole-exome sequencing of tumor tissue. Both alpha and beta chains were TCR-sequenced in 210 or so tumor regions, under 80 matched nontumor lung samples and over 55 PBMC samples obtained at surgery. Results and caveats for the whole study, not just this receptor: TCR-seq coverage of tumor T cells was estimated at only around 7% for alpha chains and less than 15% for beta chains. The count of ubiquitous expanded TCRs correlated with the count of ubiquitous nonsynonymous mutations, and the count of regional expanded TCRs correlated with the count of regional nonsynonymous mutations. Additional single-cell paired TCR alpha and beta sequencing was considered necessary to confirm, at a functional level, the hypothesis that regional TCRs recognize regional mutations. The tumor nonsynonymous mutation count correlated with the number of expanded alpha and beta TCRs within the tumor.

The time point label of this sample denotes: sample taken at primary tumor resection. Samples were obtained from 72 patients with early-stage, untreated non-small cell lung cancer from the lung TRACERx cohort. Whole RNA extracted from tumor and nontumor lung tissue, or from cryopreserved PBMC samples, was used for TCR sequencing without cell sorting. Only patients with enough RNA available from two or more tumor regions were chosen for TCR sequencing. A lung pathologist reviewed the tumor and adjacent nontumor lung specimens before the specimens were selected. The germline V gene encodes CDR1 KGHSH and CDR2 LQKENI. The germline ends are 12 bases apart after V is trimmed by 3 bases and J by 1 base. Inclusive of the bounding cysteine and phenylalanine, the CDR3 is 15 residues long. The DNA shown is the 45-base CDR3, in frame from base 1. The method was 5' RACE. These reads were obtained on a NextSeq 500. The TCR library protocol attached a unique molecular identifier to each TCR cDNA molecule to allow correction of PCR and sequencing errors. As for how the authors treated the data: TCR identification, UMI-based error correction and CDR3 extraction were all carried out with Decombinator tools. TCRs above a frequency of 2 per 1,000, corresponding to the top 1% of the tumor frequency distribution, were defined as expanded. Expanded tumor TCRs were classed as regional if statistically deemed absent (corrected P<0.05) from at least one tumor region, otherwise ubiquitous. Each repertoire was subsampled 100 times to 5,000 TCRs, after which Renyi diversity was computed with the R vegan package. CDR3 similarity networks were built from amino acid triplet string-kernel similarity, connecting CDR3s with pairwise similarity above 0.82. TCRdb reanalyzed the raw reads on its own, using fastp at Q25 for trimming and MiXCR for clone calling, and kept in-frame beta chains. One record per CDR3 amino acid sequence lists the most common genes and DNA. The V and J calls follow TCRdb's processing rather than the paper's. The sample contains approximately 18,000 distinct CDR3 sequences, 5.5% to 6.5% of them found a single time. The ten largest clones take up approximately 10% of the sample.

Remarks on this clonotype: Its antigen remains unidentified. Per-base quality was not reported, and no clone a single base away is much larger than it. This beta chain lies outside the target of a library built for alpha chains; its clone size means little.

Sequenced material: lung tumor tissue, taken at surgery. This receptor was identified in a female donor with early-stage non-small cell lung cancer. This chain is built from TRBV18 and TRBJ1-1; the D gene is not confidently resolved. CDR3 region: CASSPTQAANTEAFF. The nucleotide sequence is given as TGTGCCAGCTCACCTACCCAGGCAGCGAACACTGAAGCTTTCTTT.